This TCR beta chain was sequenced for a study of blood T cells in healthy people across ages. Combining a sample-barcoded 5' primer with a J-beta primer mix, a second PCR ran for roughly 6 to 11 cycles. TCRdb reprocessed the 5' RACE reads via MiXCR and lists one record per CDR3 protein. The sample includes over a million distinct CDR3 sequences, around 27% of them seen just once. Trimming removed 5 bases from V and 2 bases from J, with 16 bases in between. The CDR3 runs 14 residues. The germline gives CDR1 SQVTM, CDR2 ANQGSEA. The data were also submitted as part of a second study, on T cells of mothers and their children. This second report adds: Each child contributed roughly 3.2 million TCR beta CDR3 reads, while each mother contributed over 9 million.

The receptor's source is a girl aged 2-10 years in good health. The source material was blood. This chain joins TRBV29-1 and TRBJ2-7, with TRBD1 as a possible D gene (6 bases). The CDR3 coding sequence is TGCAGCGTTCTGGGGACACAGACTACCTACGAGCAGTACTTC. Translated, it gives CSVLGTQTTYEQYF.